This note documents a single T cell receptor (beta chain) sequence. Its antigen is unknown. Base qualities were left out, and no much larger clone turns up one base away. The data originate from a study of OX40 agonist ivuxolimab in advanced cancers. Concerning the study at large: Ivuxolimab, which targeted the costimulatory receptor OX40 (CD134), was an agonistic, fully human IgG2 monoclonal antibody. Intravenous ivuxolimab was administered to patients every 2 weeks at six dose levels: 0.01, 0.1, 0.3, 1.5, 3 and 10 mg/kg. Of the approximately 54 dose-escalation patients, hepatocellular carcinoma was present in about 19, melanoma in approximately 15, renal cell carcinoma in 9 and head and neck cancer in 9. In the dose-escalation cohort, approximately 80% of patients were male, and the mean age was around 65 years with a range of roughly 20 to 85. Prior anti-PD-1, anti-PD-L1 or anti-CTLA-4 therapy was permitted, and checkpoint inhibitors had been received by about 36% of dose-escalation patients. Partial responses were achieved by three dose-escalation patients, of whom one had hepatocellular carcinoma and two had cutaneous melanoma. The purpose of peripheral TCRbeta sequencing was to test whether ivuxolimab changed TCR sequence diversity and led to clonal T-cell expansion. The paper reports the monotherapy dose-escalation portion (N of about 54 patients) of the phase I ivuxolimab trial. Results and caveats for the whole study, not just this receptor: Low levels of normalized T-cell clonal expansion were also seen in some nonresponding patients. At doses of 0.1 to 3.0 mg/kg, clonal expansion of both CD4+ and CD8+ blood T cells was observed from baseline to week 6. Antigen specificity was not determined for the clonally expanded peripheral T cells. In the 0.1-3.0 mg/kg groups, partial responders were among the patients with the lowest normalized peripheral clonal expansion, particularly in CD8+ T cells. After ivuxolimab, more expanded clones were found on average in CD8+ T cells than in CD4+ T cells.

The trial excluded patients who had a history of autoimmune disease or who were on systemic immunosuppression. Peripheral blood for TCR sequencing was drawn from every dose cohort at baseline, at cycle 4 day 1 and at cycle 7 day 1. Samples were obtained from an open-label, multicenter, first-in-human phase I dose-escalation trial of ivuxolimab. Adults with locally advanced or metastatic melanoma, renal cell carcinoma, hepatocellular carcinoma or head and neck squamous cell carcinoma were enrolled in the trial. Before TCR sequencing, CD4+ and CD8+ T cells were separately sorted from peripheral blood. For sequencing of the TCRbeta CDR3 region, genomic DNA was extracted from the sorted cells. The immunoSEQ Assay was used to sequence the TCRbeta CDR3 regions. This immuneACCESS table, as held by TCRdb, lists in-frame sequences with V and J called but not all clones. Of the missing ones, under half trace to an unresolved V gene in checked studies; the others have no known cause. The sample contains about 38,000 clones, more than 75% of them found a single time. The ten largest clones capture 32% of the sample.

The CDR3 sequence holds 14 residues, the cysteine and phenylalanine included. The retained sequence is limited to the CDR3, 42 bases, with the frame set at the first base. Per the germline V gene, MNHNS is the CDR1 and SASEGT is the CDR2. Trimming costs V 0 bases and J 17 bases, and their ends lie 17 bases apart. The sequences come from CD4+ or CD8+ T cells sorted from blood, collected in a trial of the OX40 agonist ivuxolimab. The sequence joins TRBV6-1 to TRBJ1-6, with a weak D call of TRBD1 (5 bases match). The TCR originated in an adult with an advanced solid tumor such as melanoma, head and neck, liver or kidney cancer. The CDR3 reads as follows: CASSEAWKTRGIHF. The nucleotide sequence is given as TGTGCCAGCAGTGAAGCGTGGAAAACCCGGGGCATCCACTTT.